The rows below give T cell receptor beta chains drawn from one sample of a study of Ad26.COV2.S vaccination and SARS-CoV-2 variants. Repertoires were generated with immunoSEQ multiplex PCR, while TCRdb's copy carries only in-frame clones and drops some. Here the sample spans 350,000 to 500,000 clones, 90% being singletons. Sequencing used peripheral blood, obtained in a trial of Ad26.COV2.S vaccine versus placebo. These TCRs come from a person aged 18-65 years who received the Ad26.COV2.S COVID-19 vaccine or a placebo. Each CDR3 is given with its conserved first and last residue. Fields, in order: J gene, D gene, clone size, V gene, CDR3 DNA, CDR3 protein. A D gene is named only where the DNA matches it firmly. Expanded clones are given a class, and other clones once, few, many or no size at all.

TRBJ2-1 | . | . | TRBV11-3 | TGTGCCAGCAGCTTAGATCCCGGTCACTACAATGAGCAGTTCTTC | CASSLDPGHYNEQFF
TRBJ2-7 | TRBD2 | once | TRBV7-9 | TGTGCCAGCAGCCCTCCCGACGCGGGGGCCTACGAGCAGTACTTC | CASSPPDAGAYEQYF
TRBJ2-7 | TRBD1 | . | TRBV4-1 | TGCGCCAGCAGCCAAGTGCGGGACAGGGCCTACGAGCAGTACTTC | CASSQVRDRAYEQYF
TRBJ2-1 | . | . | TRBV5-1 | TGCGCCAGCAGCTTGGCCGGGTTCGAGCTATACAATGAGCAGTTCTTC | CASSLAGFELYNEQFF
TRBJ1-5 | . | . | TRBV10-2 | TGCGCCAGCAGTGAGTCGGGGGGGCGTTTTCAGCCCCAGCATTTT | CASSESGGRFQPQHF
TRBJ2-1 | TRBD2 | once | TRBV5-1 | TGCGCCAGCAGCCCGCTAGCGGGATCGTCCTACAATGAGCAGTTCTTC | CASSPLAGSSYNEQFF
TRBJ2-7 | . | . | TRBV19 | TGTGCCAGTAGTACACAGGGAATGTACGAGCAGTACTTC | CASSTQGMYEQYF
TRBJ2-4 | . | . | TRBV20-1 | TGCAGTGCTAGTCGTAGCGGTCCCCAAAACATTCAGTACTTC | CSASRSGPQNIQYF
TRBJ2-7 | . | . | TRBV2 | TGTGCCAGCAGTGAAGGGGTATATTCCCACGAGCAGTACTTC | CASSEGVYSHEQYF
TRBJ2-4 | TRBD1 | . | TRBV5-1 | TGCGCCAGCAGCTTGGTCGAGACTCCGGGACAGGGGCTGGGCATTCAGTACTTC | CASSLVETPGQGLGIQYF